The 21 T cell receptor beta chains below come from one sample, sequenced in a study of regulatory T cells in long-lasting Graves disease. Time point here: persistent/refractory GD, antithyroid drugs over 5 years with positive TRAb. The TCR library was made from RNA that had been extracted from PBMCs in TRIzol. Investigators prepared the TCR beta libraries by applying iRepertoire HTBI primers and Arm-PCR of CDR3 regions. TCRdb reprocessed the multiplex PCR reads via MiXCR and lists one record per CDR3 protein. This table holds 400,000 or so distinct CDR3 sequences, less than 25% found once. This sample comprised peripheral blood mononuclear cells (PBMCs), obtained when the disease was refractory, from a patient treated with antithyroid drugs. These receptors originate from a female donor with Graves disease.

V is TRBV5-5 and J is TRBJ1-4; D is possibly TRBD1 (6 bases). CDR3 length: 13 amino acids. CDR1 is SGHKS, CDR2 YYEKEE, per germline (reference sequence). With 7 bases removed from V and 6 bases from J, the gap between germline ends came to 13 bases. The CDR3, as DNA: TGTGCCAGCGGGGGCGGAACGTATGAAAAACTGTTTTTT. The encoded protein is CASGGGTYEKLFF.

This clonotype was seen ten or more times. The chain carries TRBV6-5 and TRBJ1-1; D is unresolved. Looked up from germline, CDR1 is MNHEY and CDR2 is SVGAGI. V shed 0 bases and J shed 0 bases, with 8 bases lying between them. The CDR3 covers 15 residues. CDR3 sequence reads: CASSYSAGMNTEAFF. CDR3 coding DNA: TGTGCCAGCAGTTACTCGGCAGGAATGAACACTGAAGCTTTCTTT.

This clonotype was counted a few times. Germline and junction disagree at one end, which may indicate a read error. The V gene is TRBV11-2, the J gene TRBJ2-7; D gene unclear. Germline-derived CDR1 and CDR2 are SGHAT and FQNNGV. This CDR3 is built from 11 residues. The CDR3 here is CAGSLGYEQYF. The CDR3 DNA follows: TGTGCCGGCAGCTTGGGTTACGAGCAGTACTTC.

The table lists this clonotype with many counts. The chain joins TRBV20-1 to TRBJ2-7, with a weak D call TRBD2 (6 bases). The V gene's germline CDR1 is DFQATT and CDR2 SNEGSKA (reference sequence). CDR3 length: 12 amino acids. The V and J ends lost 3 bases and 4 bases respectively, with 10 bases between them. The chain's CDR3 is CSASAGTYEQYF. In DNA form, the CDR3 reads TGCAGTGCTAGTGCGGGGACTTACGAGCAGTACTTC.

The chain combines TRBV6-1 with TRBJ2-7; TRBD2 matches 11 bases. The ends lost 7 bases at V and 6 bases at J; junction bases unmatched: 8. The germline gives CDR1 MNHNS, CDR2 SASEGT. CDR3 length: 14 residues. In nucleotides, the CDR3 is TGTGCCAGCACCCCACTAGCGGGAGAGTTCGAGCAGTACTTC. Translation: CASTPLAGEFEQYF.

Notes on this clonotype: Possible read error: a much larger clone is one base away. Since the CDR3 does not end with the conserved phenylalanine or tryptophan, this likely comes from a read error. This sequence joins TRBV28 and TRBJ1-5; D gene unclear. The CDR3 has 12 residues. The V end lost 0 bases, the J end lost 7 bases, and 4 bases lay between the germline ends. CDR1 MDHEN and CDR2 SYDVKM come from the germline V gene. The CDR3 DNA sequence: TGTGCCAGCAGTTTATGGCTGCAGCCCCAGCATCTT. Amino acid sequence: CASSLWLQPQHL.

The table lists this clonotype with many counts. The chain carries TRBV20-1 and TRBJ1-1; the match to TRBD1 covers 9 bases. CDR1 is DFQATT, CDR2 SNEGSKA, per germline (reference sequence). The CDR3 is 17 residues long. Trimming took 0 bases from V and 7 from J; bases not matched to a gene: 15. In DNA, the CDR3 is TGCAGTGCTAGAGATGAAAAGGACAGGGGACTCTGGTTTGAAGCTTTCTTT. Translating it yields CSARDEKDRGLWFEAFF.

Ten or more counts support this clonotype. This chain connects TRBV12-3 or TRBV12-4 to TRBJ2-7, with 8 positions matching TRBD1. Unmatched junction bases numbered 7, after V lost 5 bases and J lost 7 bases. The CDR3 totals 13 residues. CDR3 sequence (DNA): TGTGCCAGCAGTCGACAGGGGTCTGGGGAGCAGTACTTC. This sequence encodes CASSRQGSGEQYF.

This clonotype was observed a handful of times. This chain's CDR3 is CAWSGERGRIEETQYF. The CDR3 DNA sequence: TGTGCCTGGAGTGGGGAACGGGGCAGAATAGAAGAGACCCAGTACTTC. The rearrangement joins TRBV30 to TRBJ2-5; the D call may be TRBD1 or TRBD2 (5 bases each). V gave up 1 base and J gave up 3 bases, with 18 bases separating them. The length of the CDR3 is 16 residues. Per the germline V gene, CDR1 is GTSNPN and CDR2 is SVGIG (reference sequence).

This sequence joins TRBV3-1 and TRBJ2-1, with D tentatively TRBD1 (5 bases). CDR3 length equals 16 residues. V was clipped by 1 base and J by 1 base, with 11 bases between them. The germline CDR1 and CDR2 sequences are LGHDT and YNNKEL (reference sequence). CDR3 nucleotides: TGTGCCAGCAGCCAAGTAGGGGCACCTTCCTACAATGAGCAGTTCTTC. Translated, it gives CASSQVGAPSYNEQFF.

V usage is TRBV14 and J usage is TRBJ1-1, with unresolved D. Germline CDR1 and CDR2: SGHDN and FVKESK. The ends were cut back, 4 bases at V and 5 bases at J, with 14 bases in the middle. The CDR3 loop spans 14 amino acids. DNA for the CDR3: TGTGCCAGCAGCCCGTATCCTCTTTGGACTGAAGCTTTCTTT. It is translated as CASSPYPLWTEAFF.

This clonotype was picked up many times. The chain has TRBV12-3 or TRBV12-4 and TRBJ1-2, with D possibly matching TRBD1 (6 bases). Trimming cost V 5 bases and J 7 bases, with 14 bases left between them. This CDR3 is built from 13 residues. CDR3 protein: CASSQQGRGGYTF. The CDR3 DNA reads TGTGCCAGCAGTCAACAGGGAAGGGGTGGCTACACCTTC.

The chain carries TRBV6-1 and TRBJ2-7; 7 bases are a match to TRBD2. Trimming cost V 4 bases and J 2 bases; bases outside gene matches: 5. Germline V CDR1 and CDR2: MNHNS, SASEGT. The CDR3 has 14 amino acids. The CDR3: CASSGGLTTYEQYF. DNA for the CDR3: TGTGCCAGCAGTGGGGGACTAACCACCTACGAGCAGTACTTC.

This clonotype was detected many times. V and J are TRBV19 and TRBJ2-7; D might be TRBD1 (6 bases). The CDR3 loop spans 13 amino acids. The V gene's germline CDR1 is LNHDA and CDR2 SQIVND (reference sequence). Trimming stripped 2 bases from V and 2 bases from J, with 7 bases between. CDR3 DNA sequence: TGTGCCAGTAGTATACAGGGGACCTACGAGCAGTACTTC. Its protein product is CASSIQGTYEQYF. Based on the CDR3 plus reference TRBV19 and TRBJ2-7, the full variable domain is DGGITQSPKYLFRKEGQNVTLSCEQNLNHDAMYWYRQDPGQGLRLIYYSQIVNDFQKGDIAEGYSVSREKKESFPLTVTSAQKNPTAFYLCASSIQGTYEQYFGPGTRLTVT.

This chain links TRBV7-9 with TRBJ1-1; D not certain. This CDR3 is 16 amino acids long. Germline V CDR1 and CDR2: SEHNR, FQNEAQ (reference sequence). Trimming took 5 bases from V and 1 from J, leaving 17 bases between them. The CDR3 region is CASSPGGRSSNTEAFF. The CDR3 nucleotides read TGTGCCAGCAGCCCCGGCGGGCGGTCCTCGAACACTGAAGCTTTCTTT. The complete variable domain, with remaining parts taken from reference TRBV7-9 and TRBJ1-1, reads DTGVSQNPRHKITKRGQNVTFRCDPISEHNRLYWYRQTLGQGPEFLTYFQNEAQLEKSRLLSDRFSAERPKGSFSTLEIQRTEQGDSAMYLCASSPGGRSSNTEAFFGQGTRLTVV.

This clonotype was counted ten times or more. The chain couples TRBV28 to TRBJ2-5; 7 positions match TRBD1. Losses at the gene ends were 4 bases for V and 4 bases for J; bases not matched to a gene: 9. The CDR3 totals 15 residues. Germline-derived CDR1 and CDR2 are MDHEN and SYDVKM. Here the CDR3 DNA reads TGTGCCAGCAGTTCGCCCACAGGGGTTTTAGAGACCCAGTACTTC. This sequence encodes CASSSPTGVLETQYF.

There are many counts of this clonotype. This rearrangement joins TRBV2 to TRBJ2-7, with D perhaps matching TRBD1 (5 bases). The ends were cut back, 6 bases at V and 3 bases at J, with 15 bases in the middle. CDR1 and CDR2 (germline): SNHLY, FYNNEI. The CDR3 length is 14 residues. This CDR3 is CASRKTKQGYEQYF. The CDR3 coding sequence is TGTGCCAGCAGGAAGACGAAGCAGGGCTACGAGCAGTACTTC.

This clonotype turned up a few times. The chain recombines TRBV30 with TRBJ2-7; 7 nucleotides match TRBD2. This CDR3 spans 13 amino acids. With V trimmed by 4 bases and J by 1 base, 4 bases remained unmatched. Germline V lookup: CDR1 GTSNPN, CDR2 SVGIG (reference sequence). The CDR3 region has the DNA TGTGCCTGGACCGGCGGGAGTTCCTACGAGCAGTACTTC. Its translation is CAWTGGSSYEQYF.

This clonotype is a singleton in its sample. One base away lies a much larger clone, so this may be a sequencing read error. The chain is built from TRBV7-2 and TRBJ1-5; no reliable D call. The CDR3 length is 13 residues. Germline-derived CDR1 and CDR2 are SGHTA and FQGNSA. The CDR3: CASSLGTNRPQHF. CDR3 coding DNA: TGTGCCAGCAGCTTAGGTACCAATCGGCCCCAGCATTTT. Full variable domain (missing parts from reference TRBV7-2 and TRBJ1-5): GAGVSQSPSNKVTEKGKDVELRCDPISGHTALYWYRQSLGQGLEFLIYFQGNSAPDKSGLPSDRFSAERTGGSVSTLTIQRTQQEDSAVYLCASSLGTNRPQHFGDGTRLSIL.

V gene TRBV25-1 combines with J gene TRBJ2-1; 13 bases align to TRBD2. Germline CDR1 is MGHDK and CDR2 is SYGVNS. The CDR3 contains 13 residues. J was trimmed by 14 bases and V by 10 bases; bases with no gene match: 11. CDR3 sequence reads: CAKPGLAGRGEFF. Written as DNA, the CDR3 is TGTGCCAAACCGGGACTAGCGGGACGCGGGGAGTTCTTC.

This clonotype was observed a few times. J is TRBJ1-2 and V is TRBV14; D is unresolved. The germline gives CDR1 SGHDN, CDR2 FVKESK. CDR3 length: 16 residues. V lost 0 bases to trimming and J lost 3 bases, with 14 bases between them. DNA for the CDR3: TGTGCCAGCAGCCAAGAGGAGGGCATTTCAGACTATGGCTACACCTTC. This encodes CASSQEEGISDYGYTF.